What follows is one TCR beta chain and its context. Its cognate antigen has yet to be identified. Base qualities are missing; no much larger clone stands one base away. Participants in the prospective study were aged about 18 to 100 years, lived in 20 to 25 United States geographic areas, and enrolled through a virtual design. Cohort assignment in the prospective study relied on participant-reported clinical history from a screening survey and a study questionnaire. Recovered participants in ImmuneRACE Cohort 3 were defined as having two consecutive negative NP/OP PCR tests, clearance from a healthcare professional, or resolution of symptoms. In the prospective study, whole blood, serum and a nasopharyngeal or oropharyngeal swab were collected from each participant by mobile phlebotomists. Additional blood draws and questionnaires over an approximately 2-month period could optionally be provided by prospective study participants. Before DNA extraction, prospective study blood samples were shipped either frozen or at room temperature.

There are 12 amino acids in the CDR3, from cysteine to phenylalanine inclusive. The sequence is cut down to CDR3 DNA, 36 bases in frame from base 1. Cut back by 1 base and 16 bases, the V and J ends lie 11 bases apart. CDR1 MNHNS and CDR2 SASEGT are derived from the germline V gene. The immunoSEQ Assay, a bias-controlled multiplex PCR, was used to amplify TCRbeta CDR3 regions from genomic DNA. The paper's processing steps were these. The number of nucleated cells in each sample was estimated by amplification of reference gene primers within the assay. To quantify the absolute abundance of each unique TCRbeta CDR3 rearrangement, sequence reads were collapsed and filtered. For each sample, productive Simpson clonality was calculated as the square root of Simpson's diversity index across productive rearrangements. TCRdb holds this immuneACCESS table with in-frame rearrangements only. Some clones are missing; in checked studies, unresolved V genes explain under half, and the rest has no known cause. Clonal size and the V and J genes are those of that table, whereas D and trimming came from the DNA. Across this sample there are around 300,000 clones, with around 89% seen only once. The ten largest clones take up 2.4% of the sample.

These data originate in a study of blood T cell repertoires in COVID-19 (dated by TCRdb to between 2020 and 2021). Turning to the overall study: Collaborator samples came from the United States, Italy and Spain and covered acute and convalescent phases of COVID-19. The material from the prospective study consisted of cDNA or gDNA derived from T cells, B-cell-depleted T cells, or PBMCs. HLA class I and class II types, where available, came from metadata supplied by the sample provider rather than from assay-based typing. Sample metadata almost always included a de-identified subject ID, COVID-19 status, age in years and sex. The samples were drawn from the first 160 participants of the ongoing ImmuneRACE study and from 1,254 subjects provided by 6 global collaborators. The repertoires were released in a freely available public database intended as a resource for research on the immune response to SARS-CoV-2. The dataset comprised deeply sampled blood TCRbeta repertoires from subjects exposed to, actively infected with, or recovered from COVID-19. Broader findings and caveats from the paper: How much clinical and demographic metadata was included differed by source and by participant, and the metadata was provided uncurated.

The sequence derives from a woman under 30 who had recovered from COVID-19. Recombination connected TRBV6-1 to TRBJ1-6, with the D segment identity uncertain. Material: PBMCs or T cells enriched from blood (not recorded which). The nucleotide sequence is given as TGTGCCAGCAGTGAAGGGGAGGGCCGGCTCCACTTT. Protein translation: CASSEGEGRLHF.